This paragraph reports one TCR beta chain. It lacks a known antigen. Per-base quality was not reported, and no clone a single base away is much larger than it. The data are from a study of T cell repertoires in cytomegalovirus infection (dated by TCRdb to 2018 to 2020). Study-wide context: The HLA type of each donor mattered for the analysis, because public TCR beta signatures pointed to carriage of CMV infection along with the matching HLA type.

Results the study describes overall, beyond this receptor: In the ex vivo response, HLA-C-restricted CMV-specific TCR beta clonotypes were dominant, and in two of eight donors the single most frequent clonotype came from this HLA-C-restricted group. Carriers of CMV infection plus the relevant HLA type were discriminated by the cumulative frequency of public TCR beta family members in the study cohort and in an independent roughly 380-donor cohort.

The germline V gene supplies CDR1 SGHDN and CDR2 FVKESK. CDR3 length: 15 amino acids, cysteine to phenylalanine. The retained sequence is limited to the CDR3, 45 bases, with the frame set at the first base. Clipping removes 3 bases from V and 9 bases from J, with 9 as the unmatched junction base count. Sequencing used an Illumina HiSeq 1500. In TCRdb, the public reads were trimmed at Q25 with fastp and aligned with MiXCR, with productive beta chains retained. Every CDR3 protein is listed once, alongside the most common genes and DNA of its rows. A total of 160,000 or so distinct CDR3 sequences appear in this sample, roughly a quarter of them only once. Jointly, the top ten make up about a tenth of the sample.

Input material: PBMCs. The sequence was collected from a human donor in good health (CMV status not recorded). Some clones in this sample may be carry-over from other donors' samples. Recombination joined TRBV14 with TRBJ2-7, and 12 bases in between align with TRBD1. Here is the DNA: TGTGCCAGCAGCCAGACGGGGGACAGGGGGCGCAGGCAGTACTTC. This codes for CASSQTGDRGRRQYF.